Listed below are T cell receptor beta chains from one sample, sequenced in a study of OX40 agonist ivuxolimab in advanced cancers. Generated by immunoSEQ multiplex PCR, the TCRdb table keeps only in-frame clones and is missing some. This table holds tens of thousands of clones, more than 75% found once. Material: CD4+ or CD8+ T cells sorted from blood, obtained in a trial of the OX40 agonist ivuxolimab. The source is an adult with an advanced solid tumor such as melanoma, head and neck, liver or kidney cancer. The CDR3 runs from the conserved cysteine through the conserved F or W. Fields, in order: J gene, V gene, D gene, clone size, CDR3 DNA, CDR3 protein. A D gene is named only where the DNA matches it firmly. Rows may omit the clone size; those that give it use once, few, many or a size class.

J gene: TRBJ2-4; V gene: TRBV6-1; D gene: TRBD2; clone size: -; CDR3 DNA: TGTGCCAGCATAAGACTAGCGGGGGGGAAAAACATTCAGTACTTC; CDR3 protein: CASIRLAGGKNIQYF
J gene: TRBJ2-5; V gene: TRBV28; D gene: TRBD2; clone size: -; CDR3 DNA: TGTGCCAGCAGTGTCGGACTAGCGCAGGGAGAGACCCAGTACTTC; CDR3 protein: CASSVGLAQGETQYF
J gene: TRBJ2-7; V gene: TRBV6-6; D gene: -; clone size: -; CDR3 DNA: TGTGCCAGCAGTTACTCGATAGGTTCTATGGGCAACGAGCAGTACTTC; CDR3 protein: CASSYSIGSMGNEQYF
J gene: TRBJ2-1; V gene: TRBV11-2; D gene: TRBD1; clone size: -; CDR3 DNA: TGTGCCAGCAGCCCACCAACCCGGGACAGAGCGCAGTTCTTC; CDR3 protein: CASSPPTRDRAQFF
J gene: TRBJ2-5; V gene: TRBV6-1; D gene: -; clone size: -; CDR3 DNA: TGTGCCAGCAGTGAAGACCCTACAGGGGGGGGCCAAGAGACCCAGTACTTC; CDR3 protein: CASSEDPTGGGQETQYF
J gene: TRBJ2-1; V gene: TRBV12-2; D gene: -; clone size: -; CDR3 DNA: TGTGCAAGTCGCCTGTTCTCGGGGGGCACTATTAATGAGCAGTTCTTC; CDR3 protein: CASRLFSGGTINEQFF
J gene: TRBJ2-1; V gene: TRBV18; D gene: -; clone size: -; CDR3 DNA: TGTGCCAGCTCACCCGAGCGGGTCTACAATGAGCAGTTCTTC; CDR3 protein: CASSPERVYNEQFF
J gene: TRBJ1-6; V gene: TRBV2; D gene: TRBD1; clone size: medium-sized; CDR3 DNA: TGTGCCAGCAGCGGGACAGGGGGCTATAATTCACCCCTCCACTTT; CDR3 protein: CASSGTGGYNSPLHF
J gene: TRBJ2-3; V gene: TRBV28; D gene: TRBD2; clone size: -; CDR3 DNA: TGTGCCAGCAGTTCCCCTAGCGGAGTTAGGGTTACGCAGTATTTT; CDR3 protein: CASSSPSGVRVTQYF
J gene: TRBJ2-1; V gene: TRBV9; D gene: -; clone size: -; CDR3 DNA: TGTGCCAGCAGTCGAGCGGGTCCCCTGGATGAGCAGTTCTTC; CDR3 protein: CASSRAGPLDEQFF
J gene: TRBJ2-7; V gene: TRBV21-1; D gene: -; clone size: -; CDR3 DNA: TGTGCCAGCAGCGGACAGGGAGAATCCTACGAGCAGTACTTC; CDR3 protein: CASSGQGESYEQYF
J gene: TRBJ2-1; V gene: TRBV5-1; D gene: TRBD1; clone size: -; CDR3 DNA: TGCGCCAGCAGCGCCGGGACAGGGGCGGGGGATGAGCAGTTCTTC; CDR3 protein: CASSAGTGAGDEQFF
J gene: TRBJ2-5; V gene: TRBV19; D gene: -; clone size: -; CDR3 DNA: TGTGCCAGTAGTATAGAGGGTACCCAGTACTTC; CDR3 protein: CASSIEGTQYF
J gene: TRBJ2-7; V gene: TRBV18; D gene: TRBD2; clone size: -; CDR3 DNA: TGTGCCAGCTCACCGGGAGCGGGAACCTCCTACGAGCAGTACTTC; CDR3 protein: CASSPGAGTSYEQYF
J gene: TRBJ2-7; V gene: TRBV5-5; D gene: -; clone size: once; CDR3 DNA: TGTGCCAGCGAGACCCAGGGAGTCTACGAGCAGTACTTC; CDR3 protein: CASETQGVYEQYF
J gene: TRBJ2-7; V gene: TRBV4-1; D gene: -; clone size: -; CDR3 DNA: TGCGCCAGCAGCCAGGGGGACCCTCAAGGCGCCTACGAGCAGTACTTC; CDR3 protein: CASSQGDPQGAYEQYF
J gene: TRBJ2-2; V gene: TRBV18; D gene: -; clone size: -; CDR3 DNA: TGTGCCAGCTCACCATACACGGGGAACACCGGGGAGCTGTTTTTT; CDR3 protein: CASSPYTGNTGELFF